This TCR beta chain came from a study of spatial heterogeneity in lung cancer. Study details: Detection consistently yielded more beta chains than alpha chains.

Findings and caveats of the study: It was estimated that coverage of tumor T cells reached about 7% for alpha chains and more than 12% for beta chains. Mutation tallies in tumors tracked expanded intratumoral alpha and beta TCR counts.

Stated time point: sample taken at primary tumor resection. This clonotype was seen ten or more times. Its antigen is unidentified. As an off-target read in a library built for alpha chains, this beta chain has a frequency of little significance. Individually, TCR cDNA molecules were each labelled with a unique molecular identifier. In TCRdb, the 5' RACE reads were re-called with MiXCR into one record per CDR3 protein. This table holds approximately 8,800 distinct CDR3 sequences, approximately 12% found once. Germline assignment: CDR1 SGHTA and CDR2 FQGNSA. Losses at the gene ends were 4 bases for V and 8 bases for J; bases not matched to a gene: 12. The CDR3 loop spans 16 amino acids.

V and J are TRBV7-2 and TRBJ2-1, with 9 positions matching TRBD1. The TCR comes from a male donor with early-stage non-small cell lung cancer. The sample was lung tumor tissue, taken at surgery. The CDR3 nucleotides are TGTGCCAGCAGCTCCCGAACAGGGGGCCCACAAGATGAGCAGTTCTTC. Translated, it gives CASSSRTGGPQDEQFF.